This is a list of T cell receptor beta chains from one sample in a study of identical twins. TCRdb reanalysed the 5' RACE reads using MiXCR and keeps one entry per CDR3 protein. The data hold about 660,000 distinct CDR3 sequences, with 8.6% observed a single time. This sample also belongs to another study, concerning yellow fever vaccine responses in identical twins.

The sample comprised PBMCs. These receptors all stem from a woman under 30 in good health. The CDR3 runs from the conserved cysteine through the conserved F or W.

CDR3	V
CASSLDREVPQHF	TRBV6-6
CASSLSRGTEAFF	TRBV27
CATSRTGPNYGYTF	TRBV15
CASSLWQTKNTEAFF	TRBV12-3/TRBV12-4
CASSVPRGGSSDTQYF	TRBV2
CASSSYLAKNIQYF	TRBV28
CASSLPMGSDQPQHF	TRBV28
CASSTDRGPATNEKLFF	TRBV6-1
CSVGTGGWNEQFF	TRBV29-1
CASRRGGGPDTQYF	TRBV12-3/TRBV12-4
CASSQEVAPSSYEQYF	TRBV4-2
CASSQGPTSGGGETQYF	TRBV4-3
CAISESDLSYEQYF	TRBV10-3
CASETSGANTGELFF	TRBV6-1
CASSSRLAGGVYNEQFF	TRBV11-2
CASSQRNQETQYF	TRBV14
CASTRREKNTEAFF	TRBV19
CSVDYYSGSSYEQYF	TRBV29-1
CASRNVGTSNEQFF	TRBV27
CASSYEVLQGLSYEQYF	TRBV6-2/TRBV6-3
CASSLAQGSGANVLTF	TRBV7-9
CASSQWGRDRDYEQYF	TRBV7-9
CASSLVSGGQIQYF	TRBV11-2
CASSLRGKGSYEQYF	TRBV7-2
CASNPVGPDTQYF	TRBV12-3/TRBV12-4
CSVLGLALYQETQYF	TRBV29-1
CASSLDIGTGTDTQYF	TRBV5-1
CASSDEGGPYNEQFF	TRBV6-4
CAISGPAHTEAFF	TRBV10-3